Each of the 7 T cell receptor beta chains below was sequenced from the same sample in a study of long-term antiretroviral therapy in people with HIV. The immunoSEQ assay was v3.0, run at survey level. Libraries were prepared by immunoSEQ multiplex PCR; TCRdb keeps only in-frame clonotypes and omits some of them. The sample records about 42,000 clones, about nine tenths being singletons. The source was unsorted PBMCs, collected 0.1 years before starting antiretroviral therapy. Receptors originate from a woman between 45 and 65 years old with HIV.

V and J are TRBV5-4 and TRBJ2-5; 11 nucleotides align to TRBD2. The J segment lost 1 base and the V segment lost 2 bases, leaving 4 bases of the junction unmatched. CDR1 SGHNT and CDR2 YYREEE come from the germline V gene (reference sequence). This CDR3 is 16 amino acids long. CDR3 in DNA: TGTGCCAGCAGCTTAGCAACTAGCGGGGGCCAAGAGACCCAGTACTTC. It is translated as CASSLATSGGQETQYF.

The chain couples TRBV19 to TRBJ2-5; 9 bases are shared with TRBD2. Trimming cost V 4 bases and J 1 base; bases outside gene matches: 4. From germline, CDR1 is LNHDA and CDR2 SQIVND (reference sequence). The CDR3 is 15 amino acids. This CDR3 is CASSTRAGGQETQYF. CDR3 nucleotide sequence: TGTGCCAGTAGTACCAGAGCGGGGGGCCAAGAGACCCAGTACTTC.

The rearrangement uses TRBV10-3 and TRBJ2-5; 7 bases map to TRBD2. J gave up 5 bases and V 4 bases, and 10 bases lay outside the gene matches. This CDR3 has 15 amino acids. The germline gives CDR1 ENHRY, CDR2 SYGVKD. CDR3 sequence: CAISGGLGDGETQYF. The CDR3 DNA sequence: TGTGCCATCAGTGGAGGACTAGGCGACGGGGAGACCCAGTACTTC.

This chain joins TRBV4-3 and TRBJ2-7; possible D gene TRBD2, 6 bases. Germline loops: CDR1 LGHNA, CDR2 YSLEER. V dropped 0 bases and J dropped 4 bases, with 13 bases sitting between them. This CDR3 has 15 residues. The chain's CDR3 is CASSQDGAGLYEQYF. Written as DNA, the CDR3 is TGCGCCAGCAGCCAAGATGGGGCGGGGCTTTACGAGCAGTACTTC.

V usage is TRBV27 and J usage is TRBJ1-2; D possibly corresponds to TRBD1 (5 bases). V lost 8 bases and J 4 bases, leaving 23 bases between the germline ends. CDR3 length equals 16 residues. Germline V gene data show CDR1 as MNHEY and CDR2 as SMNVEV (reference sequence). CDR3 bases: TGTGCCAGCTGCCCTGGGGCGAGTATGGGTGGCTATGGCTACACCTTC. It is translated as CASCPGASMGGYGYTF.

The rearrangement joins TRBV7-8 to TRBJ1-1, with D possibly matching TRBD1 (5 bases). CDR1 and CDR2 (germline): SGHVS, FQNEAQ. V shed 5 bases and J shed 0 bases, with 16 bases lying between them. CDR3 size: 16 residues. Here the CDR3 DNA reads TGTGCCAGCAGCCCCCGGGGGGGTTGGCTGAACACTGAAGCTTTCTTT. Amino acids: CASSPRGGWLNTEAFF.

The J gene is TRBJ1-2, the V gene TRBV9; 11 bases match TRBD1. CDR1 SGDLS and CDR2 YYNGEE come from the germline V gene. V lost 3 bases, J lost 4 bases, and 14 bases stayed unmatched. The CDR3 spans 18 residues. DNA for the CDR3: TGTGCCAGCAGCGATCAGTCGGGACAGGGGGTAGCCCGCTATGGCTACACCTTC. It yields the protein CASSDQSGQGVARYGYTF.